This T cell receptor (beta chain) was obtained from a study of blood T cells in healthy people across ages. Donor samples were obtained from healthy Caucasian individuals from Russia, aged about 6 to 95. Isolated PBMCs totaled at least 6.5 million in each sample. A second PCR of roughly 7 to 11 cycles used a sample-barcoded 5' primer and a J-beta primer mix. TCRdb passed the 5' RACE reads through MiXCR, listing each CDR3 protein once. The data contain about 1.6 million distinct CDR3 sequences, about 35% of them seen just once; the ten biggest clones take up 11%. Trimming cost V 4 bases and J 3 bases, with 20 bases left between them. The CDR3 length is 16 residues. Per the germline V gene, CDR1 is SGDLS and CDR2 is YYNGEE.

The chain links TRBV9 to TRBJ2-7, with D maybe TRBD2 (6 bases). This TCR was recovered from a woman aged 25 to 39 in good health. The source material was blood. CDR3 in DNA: TGTGCCAGCAGCCCTCTCCCCGGAGGAGGGAACTACGAGCAGTACTTC. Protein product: CASSPLPGGGNYEQYF.